This T cell receptor beta chain derives from a study of post-analysis software for immune sequencing data. Study-wide points: Five or six TRBV segments, including TRBV5-6, TRBV5-1 and TRBV20-1, were more frequent in patients than controls.

V lost 4 bases and J lost 5, with 11 bases in between. Germline CDR1 is SGHTA and CDR2 is FQGNSA. CDR3 length: 13 residues. TCR beta cDNA libraries included unique molecular identifiers. TCRdb re-called the PCR reads with MiXCR, one entry per CDR3 protein. The sample lists a few hundred thousand distinct CDR3 sequences, 30% to 40% seen once, with less than 6% in the top ten. As to this clonotype: Its antigen is as yet unknown.

The source material was blood. J is TRBJ1-2 and V is TRBV7-2, with a tentative D call TRBD1 (6 bases). The clonotype comes from a girl under 18 with multiple sclerosis. This CDR3 reads CASSSGRGYGYTF. CDR3 DNA: TGTGCCAGCAGCTCGGGCAGGGGATATGGCTACACCTTC.